This record looks at one T cell receptor beta chain sequence and its context. The clone's antigen remains unknown. No per-base quality is available; no much larger clone lies one base away. To sequence the TCRbeta CDR3 region, genomic DNA was isolated from the sorted cells. TCRbeta CDR3 regions were sequenced using the immunoSEQ Assay. In its TCRdb copy, this immuneACCESS table keeps in-frame sequences only and misses some clones. Where compared with another copy, unresolved V genes explain less than half of these, and the others have no known cause. This sample comprises roughly 83,000 clones, 70% to 85% of them detected only once. Around 6.6% of the sample comes from the top ten. The entry originates in a study of OX40 agonist ivuxolimab in advanced cancers. Background on the whole study: The costimulatory receptor OX40 (CD134) was targeted by ivuxolimab, a fully human IgG2 agonistic monoclonal antibody. Of the approximately 54 dose-escalation patients, hepatocellular carcinoma was present in around 19, melanoma in around 15, renal cell carcinoma in 9 and head and neck cancer in 9. Peripheral TCRbeta sequencing was intended to test whether TCR sequence diversity was altered and clonal T-cell expansion was caused by ivuxolimab. Prior anti-PD-1, anti-PD-L1 or anti-CTLA-4 therapy was permitted, and 30% to 45% of dose-escalation patients had received checkpoint inhibitors. The paper describes the monotherapy dose-escalation part (N ≈ 52 patients) of the phase I trial of ivuxolimab. In the dose-escalation cohort, 75% to 85% of patients were male, and the mean age was 60 years with a range of roughly 20 to 79. Three dose-escalation patients achieved partial responses, one with hepatocellular carcinoma and two with cutaneous melanoma. Intravenous ivuxolimab was administered to patients every 2 weeks at six dose levels: 0.01, 0.1, 0.3, 1.5, 3 and 10 mg/kg. Broad study findings and their caveats: Clonal expansion of both CD4+ and CD8+ blood T cells was observed from baseline to week 6 at doses 0.1 to 3.0 mg/kg. Low levels of normalized T-cell clonal expansion were also seen in some nonresponding patients. In the 0.1-3.0 mg/kg groups, partial responders were among the patients with the lowest normalized peripheral clonal expansion, particularly in CD8+ T cells. Which antigens the clonally expanded peripheral T cells were specific for was not determined. After ivuxolimab, CD8+ T cells had more expanded clones than CD4+ T cells on average.

V is cut back by 2 bases and J by 4 bases, with 9 bases in the junction unmatched. From the cysteine up to the phenylalanine, the CDR3 has a length of 15 residues. Of the read, only the CDR3 DNA is kept; its 45 bases are in frame from base 1. CDR1 GTSNPN and CDR2 SVGIG are derived from the germline V gene (reference sequence). The trial excluded patients who had a history of autoimmune disease or were on systemic immunosuppression. Peripheral blood for TCR sequencing was collected from all dose cohorts at baseline, on cycle 4 day 1, and on cycle 7 day 1. The samples were drawn from a first-in-human, open-label, multicenter phase I dose-escalation trial of ivuxolimab. Adults with locally advanced or metastatic melanoma, renal cell carcinoma, hepatocellular carcinoma or head and neck squamous cell carcinoma were enrolled in the trial. Before TCR sequencing, CD4+ T cells and CD8+ T cells from peripheral blood were sorted into separate populations.

Here the sequenced sample was CD4+ or CD8+ T cells sorted from blood, taken in a trial of the OX40 agonist ivuxolimab. The clonotype was recovered from an adult with an advanced solid tumor such as melanoma, head and neck, liver or kidney cancer. Recombination connected TRBV30 to TRBJ2-3; 7 central nucleotides agree with TRBD1. In nucleotide form, the sequence is TGTGCCTGGAGTACCTGGGGACAGTCGGCAGATACGCAGTATTTT. Translation gives CAWSTWGQSADTQYF.